The 5 T cell receptor beta chains reported below all come from one sample, sequenced in a study of CXCR4 blockade with PD-1 therapy in pancreatic cancer (dated by TCRdb to between 2018 and 2021). The library was generated by the immunoSEQ multiplex PCR assay. The table comes from immuneACCESS by way of TCRdb, which keeps in-frame sequences with V and J called. Part of the clones is missing from these tables; in studies checked, under half for an unresolved V gene and the rest for unknown reasons. The sample table shows 5,600 or so clones, and approximately 48% are seen once. The ten largest clones capture 7% to 10% of the sample. The sample consisted of tumor tissue. The receptors come from a human donor with pancreatic ductal adenocarcinoma.

CDR3 in amino acids: CASSIDGFWTSRTLNTGELFF. The CDR3, as DNA: TGTGCCAGTAGTATAGATGGTTTTTGGACTAGCAGGACCTTGAACACCGGGGAGCTGTTTTTT. The chain uses TRBV19 and TRBJ2-2, with 8 nucleotides matching TRBD2. The CDR3 is 21 amino acids. The J segment lost 1 base and the V segment lost 0 bases, leaving 16 bases of the junction unmatched. CDR1 and CDR2 (germline): LNHDA, SQIVND (reference sequence).

V is TRBV29-1 and J is TRBJ1-3; the D gene is possibly TRBD1 (5 bases). V lost 7 bases and J 4 bases, leaving 11 bases between the germline ends. In germline, CDR1 is SQVTM, CDR2 ANQGSEA. The CDR3 is 12 residues long. The CDR3 sequence: CSASTAGNTIYF. CDR3 DNA: TGCAGCGCTTCGACAGCGGGAAACACCATATATTTT.

Within the sample, this clone is large. The gene calls are TRBV11-3 and TRBJ1-2, with TRBD1 matching over 8 bases. Germline V gives CDR1 SGHNT, CDR2 YENEEA. V dropped 4 bases and J dropped 2; count of bases not matched to a gene: 6. The CDR3 is made up of 15 amino acids. The CDR3 DNA reads TGTGCCAGCAGCTCCCCGGGACAGGAGAACTATGGCTACACCTTC. Its protein product is CASSSPGQENYGYTF.

The V and J genes are TRBV30 and TRBJ2-7; no clear D. The germline V gene has CDR1 GTSNPN and CDR2 SVGIG (reference sequence). Trimming pared 3 bases from V and 6 bases from J, leaving 9 bases between. The CDR3 covers 11 residues. CDR3 amino acids: CAWRDWGEQYF. DNA of the CDR3: TGTGCCTGGAGAGACTGGGGCGAGCAGTACTTC.

The V gene is TRBV6-8, the J gene TRBJ2-3, with D maybe TRBD1 (6 bases). CDR1 MNHGY and CDR2 SAAAGT come from the germline V gene. The CDR3 extends over 13 amino acids. V was pared by 8 bases and J by 4 bases, with 13 bases between. The CDR3 region has the DNA TGTGCCAGCGGGTCTTGGGGGCCAGATACGCAGTATTTT. Its translation: CASGSWGPDTQYF.